This T cell receptor (beta chain) came from a study of CD8 T cells in Susac syndrome. Germline loops: CDR1 MNHEY, CDR2 SMNVEV (reference sequence). Trimming cost V 0 bases and J 2 bases, with 8 bases left between them. The CDR3 sequence is 14 residues long. RNA totalling about 0.45 to 1 ug underwent reverse transcription with random hexamers. TCRdb itself ran the immunoSEQ multiplex PCR reads through MiXCR, one entry per CDR3 protein. The table includes 400,000 to 550,000 distinct CDR3 sequences, roughly 85% detected once. TCR beta from blood CD8+ and CD4+ T cells was sequenced. Relapsing-remitting disease, either stable or active, was present in the multiple sclerosis controls, who were treatment-naive patients. FACS enriched CD8+ TEMRA cells, while bulk CD8+ and CD4+ were negatively isolated.

Specimen: CD8+ T cells from PBMCs. The TCR originated in a human donor with multiple sclerosis. The chain combines TRBV27 with TRBJ2-7, with no clear D. The CDR3 here is CASSLSMGTYEQYF. DNA of the CDR3: TGTGCCAGCAGTTTATCCATGGGAACCTACGAGCAGTACTTC.